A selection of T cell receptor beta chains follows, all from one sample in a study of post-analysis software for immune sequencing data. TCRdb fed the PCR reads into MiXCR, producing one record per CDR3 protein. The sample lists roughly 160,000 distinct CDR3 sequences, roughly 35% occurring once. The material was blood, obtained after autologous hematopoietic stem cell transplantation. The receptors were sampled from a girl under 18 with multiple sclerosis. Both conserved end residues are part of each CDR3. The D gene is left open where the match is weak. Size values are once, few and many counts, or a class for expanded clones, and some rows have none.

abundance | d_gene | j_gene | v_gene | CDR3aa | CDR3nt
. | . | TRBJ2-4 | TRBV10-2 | CASRGATTYIQYF | TGCGCCAGCAGGGGGGCAACAACGTACATTCAGTACTTC
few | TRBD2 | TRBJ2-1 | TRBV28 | CASRQSGRAGEQFF | TGTGCCAGCAGACAAAGCGGGAGGGCCGGTGAGCAGTTCTTC
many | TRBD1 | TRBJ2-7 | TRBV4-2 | CASSLGTGGIYEQYF | TGTGCCAGCAGCCTTGGGACAGGTGGGATTTACGAGCAGTACTTC
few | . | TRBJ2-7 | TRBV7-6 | CASSHISGGQRSYEQYF | TGTGCCAGCAGCCACATCTCGGGGGGACAGAGATCCTACGAGCAGTACTTC
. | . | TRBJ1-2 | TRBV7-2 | CASSLDSLSPYGYTF | TGTGCCAGCAGCTTGGACAGCTTGAGCCCCTATGGCTACACCTTC
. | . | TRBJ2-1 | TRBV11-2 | CASSFAGLEQFF | TGTGCCAGCAGCTTCGCCGGACTAGAGCAGTTCTTC
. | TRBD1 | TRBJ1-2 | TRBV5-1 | CASSLSPMDRVYGYTF | TGCGCCAGCAGCTTGTCCCCGATGGACAGGGTCTATGGCTACACCTTC
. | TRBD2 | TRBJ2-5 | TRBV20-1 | CSARGTSGRGETQYF | TGCAGTGCTAGAGGGACTAGCGGGAGGGGAGAGACCCAGTACTTC
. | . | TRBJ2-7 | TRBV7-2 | CATGQNNEQYF | TGTGCTACCGGACAGAACAATGAGCAGTACTTC
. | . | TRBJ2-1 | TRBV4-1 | CASSPDWPNEQFF | TGCGCCAGCAGCCCAGACTGGCCCAATGAGCAGTTCTTC
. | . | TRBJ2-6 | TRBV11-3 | CASSLGRTGANVLTF | TGTGCCAGCAGCTTAGGAAGGACTGGGGCCAACGTCCTGACTTTC
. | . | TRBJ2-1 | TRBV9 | CASSVGSGSRNEQFF | TGTGCCAGCAGCGTAGGCAGCGGGTCGAGAAATGAGCAGTTCTTC
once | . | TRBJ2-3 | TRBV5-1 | CASSLVSNASTDTQYF | TGCGCCAGCAGCTTGGTATCTAACGCAAGCACAGATACGCAGTATTTT
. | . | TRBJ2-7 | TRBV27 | CASSLGLGGPSYNEQYF | TGTGCCAGCAGTTTGGGGCTGGGCGGACCTTCCTACAATGAGCAGTACTTC
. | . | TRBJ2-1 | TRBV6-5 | CAARGPVNEQFF | TGTGCCGCCAGAGGGCCGGTCAATGAGCAGTTCTTC
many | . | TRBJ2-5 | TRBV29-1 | CSVESGETQYF | TGCAGCGTTGAAAGCGGGGAGACCCAGTACTTC
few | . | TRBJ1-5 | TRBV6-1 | CASRLAGGQPQHF | TGTGCCAGCAGACTGGCCGGGGGACAGCCCCAGCATTTT
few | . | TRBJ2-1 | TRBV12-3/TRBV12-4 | CASSTTNNEQFF | TGTGCCAGCAGCACAACCAACAATGAGCAGTTCTTC
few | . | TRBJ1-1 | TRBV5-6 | CASREGGLNTEAFF | TGTGCCAGCAGGGAAGGGGGACTGAACACTGAAGCTTTCTTT